This T cell receptor beta chain was retrieved from a study of blood T cell repertoires in COVID-19. For the study at large: From T cells, B-cell-depleted T cells, or PBMCs came the material, which was cDNA or gDNA.

In the original workflow: By means of reference gene primer amplification, nucleated cell counts were estimated. Data came from immunoSEQ multiplex PCR; TCRdb stores just in-frame clones and leaves some out. V and J calls and clone size come straight from that table; D and trimming were deduced from the DNA. The table lists roughly 200,000 clones, roughly 89% of them singletons. Individuals drawn from 24 US areas were roughly 18 to 100 years old. Participants were placed into cohorts based on the clinical history they reported. The sample taken for sequencing was PBMCs or T cells enriched from blood (not recorded which). The receptor was derived from a woman in her forties with acute COVID-19.

The CDR3 is CASSLSGGYYNEQFF. The CDR3 coding sequence is TGTGCCAGCAGCTTAAGCGGGGGATACTACAATGAGCAGTTCTTC. The rearrangement links TRBV7-3 to TRBJ2-1, with 7 bases lining up with TRBD2. CDR1 SGHTA and CDR2 FQGTGA come from the germline V gene. Trimming cost V 1 base and J 3 bases; bases outside gene matches: 3. The CDR3 sequence is 15 residues long.